The 29 T cell receptor beta chains below all came from one sample that was sequenced in a study of neurological immune-mediated disorders. In TCRdb, the 5' RACE reads were re-called with MiXCR into one record per CDR3 protein. The sample shows 44,000 or so distinct CDR3 sequences, about 6% of them seen only once. Sequenced input: CD4+ T cells from blood. These receptors originate from a woman in her forties in good health.

By frequency in the sample, this clonotype is medium-sized. The gene calls are TRBV5-1 and TRBJ2-2; possibly TRBD1 for D (6 bases). The CDR3 runs 15 residues. Germline V gene lookup returns CDR1 SGHRS and CDR2 YFSETQ. Trimming took 0 bases from V and 3 from J, leaving 9 bases between them. CDR3 nucleotides: TGCGCCAGCAGCTTGGACAGGGCGGACACCGGGGAGCTGTTTTTT. Its protein product is CASSLDRADTGELFF.

The CDR3 is CASSLAVSSYEQYF. CDR3 DNA sequence: TGTGCCAGCAGTTTAGCGGTCAGCTCCTACGAGCAGTACTTC. This chain connects TRBV12-3 or TRBV12-4 to TRBJ2-7; D gene unclear. The germline V and J ends were trimmed by 0 bases and 0 bases, with 6 bases remaining between them. The CDR3 extends over 14 amino acids.

This clonotype appeared many times. The V call is TRBV20-1, the J call TRBJ1-4; D is unclear. The length of the CDR3 is 12 residues. The ends were cut back, 3 bases at V and 4 bases at J, with 6 bases in the middle. Per the germline V gene, CDR1 is DFQATT and CDR2 is SNEGSKA (reference sequence). Here the CDR3 reads CSASEHNEKLFF. The DNA for the CDR3 is TGCAGTGCTAGCGAGCATAATGAAAAACTGTTTTTT.

This clonotype came up many times. The chain employs TRBV20-1 and TRBJ1-1; 7 bases are shared with TRBD1. After removal of 6 bases from V and 0 bases from J, the junction contained 13 bases not matched to a gene. This CDR3 is built from 16 residues. The germline CDR1 and CDR2 sequences are DFQATT and SNEGSKA (reference sequence). The CDR3 DNA reads TGCAGTGCCGAAGGGACAGAGGGTCGGGTGAACACTGAAGCTTTCTTT. Protein sequence: CSAEGTEGRVNTEAFF.

This clonotype was recorded many times. The chain is built from TRBV12-3 or TRBV12-4 and TRBJ2-5, with 11 bases that match TRBD2. Trimming took 4 bases from V and 5 from J; bases not matched to a gene: 0. This CDR3 is 13 amino acids long. CDR3 sequence reads: CASSSSGGETQYF. CDR3 sequence (DNA): TGTGCCAGCAGTTCTAGCGGGGGGGAGACCCAGTACTTC.

This clonotype was found many times. The V gene is TRBV28, the J gene TRBJ1-2, with TRBD1 identical over 7 bases. This CDR3 region has 13 residues. The germline V gene encodes CDR1 MDHEN and CDR2 SYDVKM. The trim removed 8 bases at V and 8 bases at J, leaving 11 bases unmatched. CDR3: CASGRQGLVGYTF. CDR3 nucleotides: TGTGCCAGCGGTAGACAGGGTTTAGTCGGCTACACCTTC.

CDR3 region: CASSLVRKRTGIDTGELFF. The DNA of the CDR3 is TGTGCCAGCAGCTTAGTTAGAAAGAGGACGGGTATCGACACCGGGGAGCTGTTTTTT. This rearrangement joins TRBV7-2 to TRBJ2-2; no firm D call. Germline assignment: CDR1 SGHTA and CDR2 FQGNSA. The CDR3 is 19 residues long. Deletions cut 1 base from V and 3 bases from J, with 21 bases between. The full variable domain, its missing parts supplied by reference TRBV7-2 and TRBJ2-2, is GAGVSQSPSNKVTEKGKDVELRCDPISGHTALYWYRQSLGQGLEFLIYFQGNSAPDKSGLPSDRFSAERTGGSVSTLTIQRTQQEDSAVYLCASSLVRKRTGIDTGELFFGEGSRLTVL.

This clonotype has at least ten counts. This chain connects TRBV18 to TRBJ2-1; no firm D call. V was pared by 5 bases and J by 8 bases, with 10 bases between. Germline lookup yields CDR1 KGHSH and CDR2 LQKENI. This CDR3 has 12 residues. The CDR3 DNA follows: TGTGCCAGCTCATTACAGTCCGATGAGCAGTTCTTC. Translated, it gives CASSLQSDEQFF.

This clonotype was seen repeatedly, ten times or more. The chain couples TRBV19 to TRBJ1-4; TRBD1 might be the D (5 bases). The CDR3 contains 13 residues. CDR1 and CDR2 (germline): LNHDA, SQIVND (reference sequence). Trimming left V 9 bases short and J 7 bases short, with 15 bases between. This CDR3 is CASRQSGSEKLFF. As DNA, the CDR3 is TGTGCCAGCCGACAGTCGGGGAGTGAAAAACTGTTTTTT.

This clonotype has at least ten counts. The rearrangement links TRBV14 to TRBJ2-1, with 12 bases fitting TRBD2. Germline V gene lookup returns CDR1 SGHDN and CDR2 FVKESK. The CDR3 covers 17 residues. V lost 4 bases to trimming and J lost 5 bases; unmatched junction nucleotides: 9. The CDR3 spells CASSPLGLAGGDNEQFF. CDR3 bases: TGTGCCAGCAGCCCCCTGGGGCTAGCGGGAGGGGACAATGAGCAGTTCTTC.

This clonotype has a count of ten or more. This chain links TRBV24-1 with TRBJ1-3, with 7 positions matching TRBD1. The germline CDR1 and CDR2 sequences are KGHDR and SFDVKD. J lost 0 bases, V lost 4 bases, and 5 bases had no gene match. The CDR3 is made up of 16 amino acids. The CDR3 loop reads CATSESGQTSGNTIYF. CDR3 sequence (DNA): TGTGCCACCAGTGAATCGGGACAGACCTCTGGAAACACCATATATTTT.

This clonotype was observed many times. The chain couples TRBV5-1 to TRBJ2-7; 14 bases map to TRBD2. V shed 0 bases and J 6 bases; nucleotides not matched to a gene: 8. The germline CDR1 and CDR2 sequences are SGHRS and YFSETQ. The CDR3 contains 17 residues. CDR3 coding DNA: TGCGCCAGCAGCTTGGTGGGACTAGCGGGAGAAGGGGCCGAGCAGTACTTC. Protein sequence: CASSLVGLAGEGAEQYF. Drawing the rest from reference TRBV5-1 and TRBJ2-7, the complete variable domain is KAGVTQTPRYLIKTRGQQVTLSCSPISGHRSVSWYQQTPGQGLQFLFEYFSETQRNKGNFPGRFSGRQFSNSRSEMNVSTLELGDSALYLCASSLVGLAGEGAEQYFGPGTRLTVT.

The sample holds many counts of this clonotype. The chain joins TRBV20-1 to TRBJ1-2; 9 bases match TRBD1. CDR1 is DFQATT, CDR2 SNEGSKA, per germline (reference sequence). This CDR3 comprises 14 residues. V shed 4 bases and J 13 bases; nucleotides not matched to a gene: 16. The CDR3 region is CSATGGDREATGTF. DNA for the CDR3: TGCAGTGCTACGGGGGGGGACAGGGAAGCGACGGGCACCTTC.

This clonotype was observed at least ten times. This rearrangement joins TRBV29-1 to TRBJ2-3, with 7 bases aligning to TRBD2. Per the germline V gene, CDR1 is SQVTM and CDR2 is ANQGSEA. There are 14 residues in the CDR3. V was pared by 3 bases and J by 2 bases, with 5 bases of the junction left unmatched. CDR3 loop: CSVEKAGPTDTQYF. The CDR3 nucleotides are TGCAGCGTTGAGAAAGCGGGACCCACAGATACGCAGTATTTT.

This clonotype has more than one count but fewer than ten. V usage is TRBV11-2 and J usage is TRBJ1-2; TRBD1 is a possible D gene (6 bases). The CDR3 covers 14 residues. V was clipped by 1 base and J by 2 bases, with 8 bases between them. Germline CDR1 and CDR2: SGHAT and FQNNGV. CDR3 sequence: CASSLVQGNYGYTF. CDR3 DNA: TGTGCCAGCAGCTTAGTGCAGGGGAACTATGGCTACACCTTC.

This clonotype was counted ten times or more. The J gene is TRBJ2-7, the V gene TRBV20-1; weak D call: TRBD2 (7 bases). Per the germline V gene, CDR1 is DFQATT and CDR2 is SNEGSKA (reference sequence). This CDR3 is built from 14 residues. The ends were cut back, 3 bases at V and 6 bases at J, with 18 bases in the middle. The CDR3 DNA reads as TGCAGTGCTAGTAAGCAGGGAGGGGGGTCCGAGCAGTACTTC. The encoded protein is CSASKQGGGSEQYF.

This clonotype was seen a handful of times. The chain combines TRBV30 with TRBJ2-7; possible D gene TRBD2, 6 bases. Germline V lookup: CDR1 GTSNPN, CDR2 SVGIG (reference sequence). The CDR3 totals 14 residues. V was shortened by 4 bases and J by 0 bases, with 13 bases between the two germline ends. The CDR3 loop reads CAWTPGGNSYEQYF. CDR3 nucleotides: TGTGCCTGGACCCCTGGCGGGAACTCCTACGAGCAGTACTTC.

This clonotype was seen repeatedly, ten times or more. The chain uses TRBV5-1 and TRBJ2-2; D is perhaps TRBD1 (5 bases). V was trimmed by 4 bases and J by 3 bases, leaving 7 bases between them. This CDR3 region has 13 residues. Germline CDR1 and CDR2: SGHRS and YFSETQ. CDR3 sequence reads: CASSRGDTGELFF. The CDR3, as DNA: TGCGCCAGCAGCAGGGGTGACACCGGGGAGCTGTTTTTT.

This clonotype was counted ten times or more. This chain joins TRBV20-1 and TRBJ2-1; 9 bases fit TRBD2. V was clipped by 5 bases and J by 8 bases; unmatched bases: 13. Germline CDR1 DFQATT, CDR2 SNEGSKA (reference sequence). CDR3 length equals 15 residues. CDR3 sequence reads: CSAETRWREGYEQFF. The CDR3 nucleotides are TGCAGTGCTGAGACTAGGTGGCGGGAGGGCTATGAGCAGTTCTTC.

This clonotype was seen a handful of times. The chain employs TRBV20-1 and TRBJ2-1; 10 nucleotides agree with TRBD1. Germline V gene data show CDR1 as DFQATT and CDR2 as SNEGSKA (reference sequence). There are 12 residues in the CDR3. V was clipped by 5 bases and J by 11 bases; unmatched bases: 6. DNA for the CDR3: TGCAGTGCTCCCGACAGGGGGCTGCAGCAGTTCTTC. Translation gives CSAPDRGLQQFF.

This rearrangement joins TRBV20-1 to TRBJ2-7, with a tentative D call TRBD1 (6 bases). The V gene's germline CDR1 is DFQATT and CDR2 SNEGSKA (reference sequence). The CDR3 sequence is 14 residues long. V lost 4 bases to trimming and J lost 3 bases, with 16 bases between them. The CDR3 DNA is TGCAGTGCTAAATCGGTGATAGGGGGCTACGAGCAGTACTTC. The encoded protein is CSAKSVIGGYEQYF.

This clonotype was detected ten times or more. The rearrangement links TRBV15 to TRBJ2-5; D is perhaps TRBD1 (6 bases). The CDR3 has 16 residues. Germline V gene sequence: CDR1 LNHNV, CDR2 YYDKDF (reference sequence). V shed 1 base and J shed 4 bases, with 16 bases lying between them. The CDR3 here is CATSRGQDRWGETQYF. CDR3 in DNA: TGTGCCACCAGCAGAGGACAGGACCGGTGGGGAGAGACCCAGTACTTC.

This clonotype has ten or more counts. The rearrangement joins TRBV29-1 to TRBJ2-3, with D possibly TRBD2 on 6 matching bases. Germline V gene data show CDR1 as SQVTM and CDR2 as ANQGSEA. The CDR3 is made up of 14 amino acids. V was shortened by 5 bases and J by 1 base, with 13 bases between the two germline ends. CDR3 sequence reads: CSVNPSVGTDTQYF. The CDR3 DNA reads TGCAGCGTTAATCCTAGCGTGGGCACAGATACGCAGTATTTT.

There are a few counts of this clonotype. The rearrangement joins TRBV27 to TRBJ2-3, with TRBD2 matching 13 bases. The CDR3 runs to 16 residues. Germline assignment: CDR1 MNHEY and CDR2 SMNVEV (reference sequence). V was pared by 5 bases and J by 5 bases, with 7 bases of the junction left unmatched. The CDR3 DNA is TGTGCCAGCAGTCCCGCCGGACTAGCGGGAGAAGATACGCAGTATTTT. Protein sequence: CASSPAGLAGEDTQYF.

This clonotype has at least ten counts. The gene calls are TRBV5-1 and TRBJ2-5; D perhaps matches TRBD2 (6 bases). This CDR3 is built from 15 residues. Germline V gene sequence: CDR1 SGHRS, CDR2 YFSETQ. V was trimmed by 0 bases and J by 5 bases, leaving 14 bases between them. The DNA of the CDR3 is TGCGCCAGCAGCTTGGGTGCGGGAACTGGGGAGACCCAGTACTTC. It yields the protein CASSLGAGTGETQYF.

The V call is TRBV7-2, the J call TRBJ2-5; a weak D match, TRBD2 (6 bases). The CDR3 totals 17 residues. The germline CDR1 and CDR2 sequences are SGHTA and FQGNSA. V dropped 5 bases and J dropped 7 bases, with 26 bases sitting between them. CDR3 nucleotides: TGTGCCAGCAGCCAAGGGGTAGCGGCCGGCCCTATAGGGACCCAGTACTTC. Residues: CASSQGVAAGPIGTQYF.

This clonotype was detected ten times or more. The chain couples TRBV28 to TRBJ1-6; 9 nucleotides agree with TRBD1. Trimming at V came to 5 bases and at J to 6 bases, leaving 5 bases not matched to a gene. This CDR3 is 15 amino acids long. Germline V lookup: CDR1 MDHEN, CDR2 SYDVKM. The CDR3, as DNA: TGTGCCAGCAGTCCGCAGACAGGGGGTAATTCACCCCTCCACTTT. Protein sequence: CASSPQTGGNSPLHF.

This clonotype has at least ten counts. The chain links TRBV10-3 to TRBJ2-2; D not resolved. The CDR3 runs 14 residues. Germline assignment: CDR1 ENHRY and CDR2 SYGVKD. Between the trimmed V and J ends, which lost 0 bases and 1 base, there was a span of 3 bases. The CDR3 region has the DNA TGTGCCATCAGTGAGTCTGGGAACACCGGGGAGCTGTTTTTT. Its protein product is CAISESGNTGELFF.

This clonotype was counted at least ten times. The chain carries TRBV5-8 and TRBJ2-7; tentative D call: TRBD1 (5 bases). V was clipped by 0 bases and J by 0 bases, with 7 bases between them. This CDR3 has 14 amino acids. The germline V gene encodes CDR1 SGHTS and CDR2 YDEGEE. CDR3 sequence reads: CASSLEGISYEQYF. The CDR3 bases are TGTGCCAGCAGCTTGGAGGGGATCTCCTACGAGCAGTACTTC.